These T cell receptor beta chains were read from a single sample in a study of cytomegalovirus exposure and HLA in healthy donors. The table came from immunoSEQ multiplex PCR; TCRdb's copy has only in-frame clones and leaves some out. The data contain about 180,000 clones, around 80% of them seen just once; the ten biggest clones take up more than 3.5%. The sample comprised PBMCs. The receptors were gathered from a woman aged 55-70 years in good health and CMV-seropositive. Both conserved end residues are part of each CDR3. D genes are given only for firm matches. Some rows have no size entry. The others give once, few or many, or a class for an expanded clone.

d_gene,abundance,v_gene,j_gene,CDR3nt,CDR3aa
TRBD1,NA,TRBV2,TRBJ1-5,TGTGCCAGCAGCGAGAACAGGGGACGGCCCCAGCATTTT,CASSENRGRPQHF
NA,NA,TRBV18,TRBJ2-1,TGTGCCAGCTCACCCGGGGGGCTTGATGAGCAGTTCTTC,CASSPGGLDEQFF
NA,NA,TRBV27,TRBJ2-1,TGTGCCAGCAGTCTTACAGGAAACAATGAGCAGTTCTTC,CASSLTGNNEQFF
NA,NA,TRBV6-5,TRBJ1-5,TGTGCCAGCATTGAGGCCCATAGCAATCAGCCCCAGCATTTT,CASIEAHSNQPQHF
NA,NA,TRBV29-1,TRBJ1-1,TGCAGCGTTGTCTTAAACACTGAAGCTTTCTTT,CSVVLNTEAFF
TRBD2,NA,TRBV7-3,TRBJ2-1,TGTGCCAGCAGCTTAAGACCAGCGGGAGTGGCAAACAATGAGCAGTTCTTC,CASSLRPAGVANNEQFF
TRBD1,NA,TRBV7-9,TRBJ2-7,TGTGCCAGCAGCCCCGGATGGACAGGGATTGGGGAGCAGTACTTC,CASSPGWTGIGEQYF
NA,NA,TRBV28,TRBJ1-5,TGTGCCATCATGGGGAGGTTGAGCAATCAGCCCCAGCATTTT,CAIMGRLSNQPQHF
TRBD1,NA,TRBV6-5,TRBJ1-6,TGTGCCAGCAGTATGGGACAGGGTTATTCACCCCTCCACTTT,CASSMGQGYSPLHF
NA,NA,TRBV5-5,TRBJ1-3,TGTGCCAGCAGCCAAGATCTAGGGGCCGGCTCTGGAAACACCATATATTTT,CASSQDLGAGSGNTIYF
TRBD1,NA,TRBV9,TRBJ1-1,TGTGCCAGCAGCGCAGACACAGGGGCGAACACTGAAGCTTTCTTT,CASSADTGANTEAFF
NA,NA,TRBV7-2,TRBJ1-5,TGTGCCAGCAGCTTAGCCCCAGATCAGCCCCAGCATTTT,CASSLAPDQPQHF
NA,NA,TRBV21-1,TRBJ1-5,TGTGCCAGCAGCACAGGACAGGATAGCAATCAGCCCCAGCATTTT,CASSTGQDSNQPQHF
NA,once,TRBV6-4,TRBJ2-3,TGTGCCAGCCTCATCGGGGGCGCTGGGGGGAGGGGCACAGATACGCAGTATTTT,CASLIGGAGGRGTDTQYF
TRBD2,few,TRBV27,TRBJ2-1,TGTGCCAGCAGACTGGGACTAGCGGACTACAATGAGCAGTTCTTC,CASRLGLADYNEQFF
TRBD1,NA,TRBV5-1,TRBJ1-6,TGCGCCAGCAGCAGACGGAACAGGGGGCGGGGGTCAGGGAGGTCACCCCTCCACTTT,CASSRRNRGRGSGRSPLHF
TRBD1,NA,TRBV11-3,TRBJ2-2,TGTGCCAGCAGTGTAGGGGGCTTCGGGGAGCTGTTTTTT,CASSVGGFGELFF
NA,NA,TRBV28,TRBJ2-7,TGTGCCAGCAGTTTTCGCGTAGAGCAGTACTTC,CASSFRVEQYF
NA,NA,TRBV2,TRBJ2-5,TGTGCCAGCAGTGGGGACAGCGGGGAGACCCAGTACTTC,CASSGDSGETQYF
NA,few,TRBV29-1,TRBJ2-6,TGCAGCGTTACGATTTCTGGGGCCAACGGCCTGACTTTC,CSVTISGANGLTF
NA,NA,TRBV11-2,TRBJ2-7,TGTGCCAGCAGCTTCGGCCAGGATTACAGCGAGCAGTACTTC,CASSFGQDYSEQYF
NA,NA,TRBV27,TRBJ2-5,TGTGCCAGCAGTTTAGGTTCATGGCTAGTCGGGGAGACCCAGTACTTC,CASSLGSWLVGETQYF
NA,NA,TRBV11-2,TRBJ1-1,TGTGCCAGCAGCCTCGGGGGGGTGGCTTTCTTT,CASSLGGVAFF
NA,NA,TRBV7-8,TRBJ2-2,TGTGCCAGCAGCTCTAGCGGGACAGGGGTCACCGGGGAGCTGTTTTTT,CASSSSGTGVTGELFF
NA,NA,TRBV27,TRBJ1-5,TGTGCCAGCAGTTCACCCGCGGCAGGGGACCATCAGCCCCAGCATTTT,CASSSPAAGDHQPQHF
NA,NA,TRBV28,TRBJ1-2,TGTGCCAGCAGCTGGGGAGAAGGCTACACCTTC,CASSWGEGYTF
TRBD2,NA,TRBV5-1,TRBJ2-1,TGCGCCAGCAGCCTCAATACAGGAACTAGCGGGCCACTCTTC,CASSLNTGTSGPLF
TRBD1,NA,TRBV28,TRBJ1-5,TGTGCCAGCAGAGGGACAGGGGGCGTGAAAAGGAACTATAGCAATCAGCCCCAGCATTTT,CASRGTGGVKRNYSNQPQHF
NA,NA,TRBV9,TRBJ2-2,TGTGCCAGCAGCGTGGACCCCAACTTGGACATCGGGGAGCTGTTTTTT,CASSVDPNLDIGELFF
NA,NA,TRBV30,TRBJ1-3,TGTGCCTGGAGTAGGGCCAGGGGCTCTGGAAACACCATATATTTT,CAWSRARGSGNTIYF
NA,NA,TRBV29-1,TRBJ1-2,TGCAGCGTTGAAACGCAGGAAGGTGTGGAAGGCTACACCTTC,CSVETQEGVEGYTF
NA,NA,TRBV28,TRBJ1-6,TGTGCCAGCAGCCCAGCAGACAAGTCACCCCTCCACTTT,CASSPADKSPLHF
NA,NA,TRBV19,TRBJ2-7,TGTGCCAGTCGTCCGGGGGGCAACTCCTACGAGCAGTACTTC,CASRPGGNSYEQYF
TRBD2,many,TRBV2,TRBJ2-7,TGTGCCAGCAGTACCGGGACTAGCGGGAGGGGAGAGCAGTACTTC,CASSTGTSGRGEQYF
NA,NA,TRBV6-5,TRBJ1-1,TGTGCCAGCAGTTACTCGATGGGGGGTGGGACTGAAGCTTTCTTT,CASSYSMGGGTEAFF
TRBD1,NA,TRBV28,TRBJ1-6,TGTGCCAGCAGCCGAAGACAGGGTCTAGGTTCACCCCTCCACTTT,CASSRRQGLGSPLHF
TRBD1,NA,TRBV19,TRBJ2-7,TGTGCCAGTAGTAAGGGACAGACCTACGAGCAGTACTTC,CASSKGQTYEQYF
NA,few,TRBV6-6,TRBJ2-7,TGTGCCAGCAGTTACCCGGGACAACTCTACGAGCAGTACTTC,CASSYPGQLYEQYF
NA,few,TRBV10-1,TRBJ2-5,TGCGCCAGCAGTGAGGCTAGAGGGCAGCGAGGGAGAGGGTGGGGGGAAGAGACCCAGTACTTC,CASSEARGQRGRGWGEETQYF
NA,NA,TRBV7-7,TRBJ2-1,TGTGCTAGCAGCTACGAGGGGCTGGGACACACCTACAATGAGCAGTTCTTC,CASSYEGLGHTYNEQFF
NA,few,TRBV28,TRBJ2-7,TGTGCCAGCAGTACAACCCCAGGGGAAAGATCCTACGAGCAGTACTTC,CASSTTPGERSYEQYF
TRBD1,once,TRBV27,TRBJ2-7,TGTGCCAGCAGCCTAGCCGGGACAGGGTCCTCCTACGAGCAGTACTTC,CASSLAGTGSSYEQYF
TRBD1,once,TRBV18,TRBJ2-5,TGTGCCAGCTCACCTGTAATCGGGACAGGGTTACAAGAGACCCAGTACTTC,CASSPVIGTGLQETQYF
TRBD1,once,TRBV5-1,TRBJ1-2,TGCGCCAGCAGCTTCGGACAGGGGGCTGGCTATGGCTACACCTTC,CASSFGQGAGYGYTF
NA,NA,TRBV14,TRBJ1-2,TGTGCCAGCAGCCAAGGTGGTCAGGGTGGCTACACCTTC,CASSQGGQGGYTF
NA,NA,TRBV4-2,TRBJ1-2,TGTGCCAGCAGCCAAGATAAAACGGGATATGGCTACACCTTC,CASSQDKTGYGYTF
NA,NA,TRBV6-1,TRBJ2-1,TGTGCCAGCAGTGGGTGGGAGGGGGACAATGAGCAGTTCTTC,CASSGWEGDNEQFF
NA,once,TRBV20-1,TRBJ2-7,TGCAGTGCCCCCAGGGTAGACGAGCAGTACTTC,CSAPRVDEQYF